This T cell receptor beta chain was retrieved from a study of blood T cell repertoires in COVID-19 (dated by TCRdb to the early 2020s). Regarding the complete study: Collaborator samples came from the United States, Italy and Spain and covered acute and convalescent phases of COVID-19. HLA class I and class II types, where available, came from metadata supplied by the sample provider rather than from assay-based typing. Sample metadata almost always included a de-identified subject ID, COVID-19 status, age in years and sex. Samples came from the ongoing ImmuneRACE study (first 160 participants) plus 1,254 subjects from 6 global collaborators. The prospective study material was composed of cDNA or gDNA derived from T cells, B-cell-depleted T cells, or PBMCs. A freely available public database, intended as a resource for researchers studying the immune response to SARS-CoV-2, is where the repertoires were released. Subjects who had been exposed to COVID-19, were actively infected with it, or had recovered from it provided the deeply sampled blood TCRbeta repertoires that made up the dataset.

At one collaborating source in Seattle, patients were enrolled during active infection and were followed longitudinally through the course of disease. Each collaborating institution followed its own protocols to collect whole blood in K2EDTA tubes. For TCRbeta analysis, collaborators shipped samples as frozen whole blood, isolated PBMCs, or DNA extracted from either of those sample types. Turning to this clone: The antigen it recognizes is unknown. Within one base of it there is no much larger clone, and no base qualities were kept.

TCRbeta CDR3 regions were amplified from genomic DNA using the immunoSEQ Assay, a bias-controlled multiplex PCR. Turning to the authors' computational methods: Nucleated cell counts per sample were estimated from amplification of reference gene primers within the assay. Sequence reads were collapsed and filtered to measure the absolute abundance of every unique TCRbeta CDR3 rearrangement. For each sample, productive Simpson clonality was calculated as the square root of Simpson's diversity index over productive rearrangements. This immuneACCESS table, as held by TCRdb, lists in-frame sequences with V and J called but not all clones. Of the missing ones, under half trace to an unresolved V gene in checked studies; the others have no known cause. D and trimming were read from the DNA, whereas the V and J calls and clone size are those reported in that table. For this sample the table gives about 170,000 clones, of which about 82% were detected only once. 6.5% to 9% of the sample comes from the top ten.

The germline V gene gives CDR1 as SGHTA and CDR2 as FQGNSA. Unmatched junction bases come to 9, with V trimmed by 2 bases and J by 8 bases. From the cysteine up to the phenylalanine, the CDR3 has a length of 14 residues. The CDR3 DNA has 42 bases and is translated from base 1. General findings and caveats noted by the study authors: The quantity of clinical and demographic metadata differed by source and by participant and was supplied without curation.

The TCR sequence derives from an elderly woman with COVID-19, enrolled during active disease. The chain couples TRBV7-2 to TRBJ2-7; TRBD1 agrees with 7 junctional bases. Sequencing was done on a sample of peripheral blood. For the CDR3, the sequence is CASSLLTGSSKQYF. In nucleotide form, the sequence is TGTGCCAGCAGCTTATTGACAGGGAGTTCGAAGCAGTACTTC.